The clone carrying this T cell receptor beta chain was detected once. CD8+ and CD4+ blood T cells underwent TCR beta sequencing. The sample belongs to a study of CD8 T cells in Susac syndrome. It was with random hexamers that about 0.45 to 1 ug RNA was reverse transcribed. Multiplex immunoSEQ PCR targeted 54 Vbeta and 13 Jbeta TCR beta segments. One entry per CDR3 protein, called by TCRdb with MiXCR from the immunoSEQ multiplex PCR reads. The sample has roughly 200,000 distinct CDR3 sequences; about 94% are singletons. The CDR3 is 14 amino acids. The sequence was collected from a human donor in good health. V gene TRBV12-2 combines with J gene TRBJ1-4. TRBV12-2 is labeled a pseudogene. Sequences were obtained from CD4+ T cells from PBMCs. CDR3 nucleotides: TGTGCAAGTCGCTTAAAATGGATTAATGAAAAACTGTTTTTT. It codes for CASRLKWINEKLFF.